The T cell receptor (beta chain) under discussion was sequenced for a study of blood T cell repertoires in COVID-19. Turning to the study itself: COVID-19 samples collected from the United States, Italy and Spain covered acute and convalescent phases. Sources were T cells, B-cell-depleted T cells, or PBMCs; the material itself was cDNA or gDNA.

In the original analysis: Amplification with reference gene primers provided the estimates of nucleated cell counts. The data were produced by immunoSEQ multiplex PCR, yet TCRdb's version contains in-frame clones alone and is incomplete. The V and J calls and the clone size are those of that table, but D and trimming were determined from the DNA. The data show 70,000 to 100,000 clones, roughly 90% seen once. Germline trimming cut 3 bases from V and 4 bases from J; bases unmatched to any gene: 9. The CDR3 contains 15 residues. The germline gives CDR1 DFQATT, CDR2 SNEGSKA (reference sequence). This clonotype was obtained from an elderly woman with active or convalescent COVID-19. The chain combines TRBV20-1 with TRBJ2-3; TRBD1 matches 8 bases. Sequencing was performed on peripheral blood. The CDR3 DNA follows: TGCAGTGCTAGTTCCAGACAGGGGAGTCCAGATACGCAGTATTTT. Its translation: CSASSRQGSPDTQYF.